Listed below are T cell receptor beta chains from one sample, sequenced in a study of blood T cell repertoires in COVID-19. Measured with immunoSEQ multiplex PCR; TCRdb has only the in-frame clones, and not every one. Of about 380,000 clones in the sample, approximately 80% were seen once. Sequences were obtained from peripheral blood. The receptors derive from a human donor with acute or convalescent COVID-19. The donor label of this sample is uncertain. Both conserved end residues are part of each CDR3. The D gene is left open where the match is weak. Part of the rows lack a size; the others show once, few, many or a class for expanded clones.

j_gene: TRBJ1-1
v_gene: TRBV5-5
d_gene: NA
abundance: few
CDR3aa: CASSLFMFEGEAFF
CDR3nt: TGTGCCAGCAGCTTGTTTATGTTCGAGGGCGAAGCTTTCTTT

j_gene: TRBJ2-7
v_gene: TRBV6-2/TRBV6-3
d_gene: NA
abundance: NA
CDR3aa: CASSYSAQGPYEQYF
CDR3nt: TGTGCCAGCAGTTACTCAGCGCAGGGCCCCTACGAGCAGTACTTC

j_gene: TRBJ2-2
v_gene: TRBV5-1
d_gene: TRBD2
abundance: few
CDR3aa: CASSLGLAGGTGELFF
CDR3nt: TGCGCCAGCAGCTTGGGACTAGCGGGAGGAACCGGGGAGCTGTTTTTT

j_gene: TRBJ1-1
v_gene: TRBV6-5
d_gene: NA
abundance: NA
CDR3aa: CASRGRTPHEAFF
CDR3nt: TGTGCCAGCAGGGGGCGGACACCCCATGAAGCTTTCTTT

j_gene: TRBJ2-7
v_gene: TRBV6-4
d_gene: NA
abundance: NA
CDR3aa: CASRSGTPMGSSYEQYF
CDR3nt: TGTGCCAGCAGGTCCGGGACACCCATGGGTTCTTCCTACGAGCAGTACTTC

j_gene: TRBJ2-3
v_gene: TRBV6-1
d_gene: NA
abundance: once
CDR3aa: CASSDFPDRADTQYF
CDR3nt: TGTGCCAGCAGTGATTTCCCTGACAGAGCAGATACGCAGTATTTT

j_gene: TRBJ2-7
v_gene: TRBV6-5
d_gene: NA
abundance: NA
CDR3aa: CASNMAPSYEQYF
CDR3nt: TGTGCCAGCAATATGGCCCCCTCCTACGAGCAGTACTTC

j_gene: TRBJ1-1
v_gene: TRBV30
d_gene: NA
abundance: NA
CDR3aa: CAWSRVVTEAFF
CDR3nt: TGTGCCTGGAGTCGGGTGGTCACTGAAGCTTTCTTT

j_gene: TRBJ1-5
v_gene: TRBV5-3
d_gene: NA
abundance: NA
CDR3aa: CARSLPDSSPHQPQHF
CDR3nt: TGTGCCAGAAGCTTGCCGGACTCCTCACCTCATCAGCCCCAGCATTTT

j_gene: TRBJ2-5
v_gene: TRBV24-1
d_gene: TRBD2
abundance: NA
CDR3aa: CATSDPRTRRETQYF
CDR3nt: TGTGCCACCAGTGATCCCAGGACTAGGCGAGAGACCCAGTACTTC

j_gene: TRBJ1-1
v_gene: TRBV12-3/TRBV12-4
d_gene: NA
abundance: NA
CDR3aa: CASSLTKREAFF
CDR3nt: TGTGCCAGCAGTTTGACTAAACGGGAAGCTTTCTTT

j_gene: TRBJ1-2
v_gene: TRBV19
d_gene: NA
abundance: NA
CDR3aa: CASSSLGTPRDYGYTF
CDR3nt: TGTGCCAGTAGTTCTCTGGGTACTCCCCGGGACTATGGCTACACCTTC

j_gene: TRBJ2-1
v_gene: TRBV4-1
d_gene: TRBD1
abundance: NA
CDR3aa: CASSLHRGQGSSYNEQFF
CDR3nt: TGCGCCAGCAGCCTACACCGGGGACAGGGATCCTCCTACAATGAGCAGTTCTTC

j_gene: TRBJ1-1
v_gene: TRBV7-8
d_gene: TRBD1
abundance: NA
CDR3aa: CASSHHRTGDTEAFF
CDR3nt: TGTGCCAGCAGCCACCACCGGACAGGGGACACTGAAGCTTTCTTT

j_gene: TRBJ1-2
v_gene: TRBV23-1
d_gene: NA
abundance: NA
CDR3aa: CASGVGQGPFDTRYTF
CDR3nt: TGCGCCAGCGGGGTGGGGCAGGGCCCCTTTGATACCCGCTACACCTTC

j_gene: TRBJ2-1
v_gene: TRBV18
d_gene: TRBD2
abundance: NA
CDR3aa: CASSPSGSSYNEQFF
CDR3nt: TGTGCCAGCTCACCCAGCGGGAGCTCCTACAATGAGCAGTTCTTC

j_gene: TRBJ2-1
v_gene: TRBV7-5
d_gene: NA
abundance: once
CDR3aa: CVATLLAGDTYNEQFF
CDR3nt: TGTGTCGCTACACTTCTAGCGGGGGATACCTACAATGAGCAGTTCTTC

j_gene: TRBJ1-2
v_gene: TRBV6-1
d_gene: NA
abundance: NA
CDR3aa: CASSELRGNYGYTF
CDR3nt: TGTGCCAGCAGTGAGTTAAGGGGAAACTATGGCTACACCTTC

j_gene: TRBJ1-1
v_gene: TRBV9
d_gene: NA
abundance: NA
CDR3aa: CASSVDSNTEAFF
CDR3nt: TGTGCCAGCAGCGTAGATAGTAACACTGAAGCTTTCTTT

j_gene: TRBJ2-1
v_gene: TRBV27
d_gene: NA
abundance: few
CDR3aa: CASRQRQLLNEQFF
CDR3nt: TGTGCCAGCAGGCAGCGACAGCTACTCAATGAGCAGTTCTTC

j_gene: TRBJ2-1
v_gene: TRBV18
d_gene: TRBD1
abundance: NA
CDR3aa: CASSDTGTGGNNEQFF
CDR3nt: TGTGCCAGCTCAGATACCGGGACAGGGGGGAACAATGAGCAGTTCTTC

j_gene: TRBJ2-5
v_gene: TRBV3-1/TRBV3-2
d_gene: TRBD1
abundance: NA
CDR3aa: CASSQEFSVRRGPQETQYF
CDR3nt: TGTGCCAGCAGCCAAGAATTCAGCGTACGCAGGGGGCCCCAAGAGACCCAGTACTTC